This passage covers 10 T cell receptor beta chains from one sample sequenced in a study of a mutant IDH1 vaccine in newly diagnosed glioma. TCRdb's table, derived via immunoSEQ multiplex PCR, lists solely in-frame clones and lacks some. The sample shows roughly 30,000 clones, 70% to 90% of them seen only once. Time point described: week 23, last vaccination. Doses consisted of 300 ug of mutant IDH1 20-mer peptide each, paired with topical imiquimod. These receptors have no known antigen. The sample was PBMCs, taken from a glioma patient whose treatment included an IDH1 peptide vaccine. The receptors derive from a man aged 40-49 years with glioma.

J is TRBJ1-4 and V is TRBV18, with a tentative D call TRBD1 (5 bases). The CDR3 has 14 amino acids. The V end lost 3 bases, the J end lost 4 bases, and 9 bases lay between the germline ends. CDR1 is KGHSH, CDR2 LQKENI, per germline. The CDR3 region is CASSPQGSNEKLFF. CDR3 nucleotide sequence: TGTGCCAGCTCACCCCAGGGAAGTAATGAAAAACTGTTTTTT.

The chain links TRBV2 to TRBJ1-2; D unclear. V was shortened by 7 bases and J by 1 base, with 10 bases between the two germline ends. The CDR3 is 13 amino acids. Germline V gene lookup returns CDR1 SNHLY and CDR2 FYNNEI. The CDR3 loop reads CASTTEFNYGYTF. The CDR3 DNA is TGTGCCAGCACCACGGAGTTTAACTATGGCTACACCTTC.

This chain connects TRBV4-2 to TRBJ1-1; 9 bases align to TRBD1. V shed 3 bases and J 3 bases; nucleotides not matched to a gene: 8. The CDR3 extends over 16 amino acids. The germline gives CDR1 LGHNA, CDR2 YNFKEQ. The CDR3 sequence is CASSQGGTGTYTEAFF. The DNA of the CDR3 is TGTGCCAGCAGCCAGGGGGGGACAGGGACGTACACTGAAGCTTTCTTT.

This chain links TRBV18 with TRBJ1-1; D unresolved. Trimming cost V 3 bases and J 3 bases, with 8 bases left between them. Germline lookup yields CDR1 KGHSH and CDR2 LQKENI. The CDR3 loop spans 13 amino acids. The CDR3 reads CASSPKMDTEAFF. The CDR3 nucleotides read TGTGCCAGCTCACCCAAGATGGACACTGAAGCTTTCTTT.

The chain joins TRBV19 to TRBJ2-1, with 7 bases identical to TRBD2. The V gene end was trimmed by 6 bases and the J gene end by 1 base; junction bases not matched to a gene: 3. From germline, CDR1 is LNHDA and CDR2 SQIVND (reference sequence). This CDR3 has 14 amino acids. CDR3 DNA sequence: TGTGCCAGTAGGCGGGGGACTTCCTACAATGAGCAGTTCTTC. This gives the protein CASRRGTSYNEQFF.

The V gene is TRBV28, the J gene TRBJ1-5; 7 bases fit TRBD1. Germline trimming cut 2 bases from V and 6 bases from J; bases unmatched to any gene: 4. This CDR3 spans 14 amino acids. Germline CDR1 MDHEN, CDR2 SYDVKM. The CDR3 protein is CASSLQTGIQPQHF. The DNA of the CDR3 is TGTGCCAGCAGTTTACAGACAGGGATTCAGCCCCAGCATTTT.

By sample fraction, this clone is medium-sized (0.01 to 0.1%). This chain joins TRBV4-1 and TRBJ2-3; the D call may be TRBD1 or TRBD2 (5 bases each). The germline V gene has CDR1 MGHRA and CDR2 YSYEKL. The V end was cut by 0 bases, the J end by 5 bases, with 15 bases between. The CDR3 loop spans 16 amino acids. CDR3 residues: CASSQEGRILGDTQYF. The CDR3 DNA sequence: TGCGCCAGCAGCCAAGAGGGACGAATCCTGGGAGATACGCAGTATTTT.

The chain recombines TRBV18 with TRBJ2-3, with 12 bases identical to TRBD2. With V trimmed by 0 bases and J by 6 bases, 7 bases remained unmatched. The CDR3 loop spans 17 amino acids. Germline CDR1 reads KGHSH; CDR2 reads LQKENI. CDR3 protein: CASSPPPSGRASDTQYF. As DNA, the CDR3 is TGTGCCAGCTCACCACCTCCTAGCGGGAGGGCCAGCGATACGCAGTATTTT.

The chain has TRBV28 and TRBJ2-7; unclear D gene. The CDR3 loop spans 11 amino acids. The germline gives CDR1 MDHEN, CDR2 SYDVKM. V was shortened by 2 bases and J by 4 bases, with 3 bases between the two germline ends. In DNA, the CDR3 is TGTGCCAGCAGTTTAGGATACGAGCAGTACTTC. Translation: CASSLGYEQYF.

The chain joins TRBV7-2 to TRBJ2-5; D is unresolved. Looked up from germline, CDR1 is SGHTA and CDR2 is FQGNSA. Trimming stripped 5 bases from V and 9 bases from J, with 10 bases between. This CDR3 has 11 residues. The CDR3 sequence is CASSQPGPQYF. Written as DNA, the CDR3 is TGTGCCAGCAGCCAGCCCGGCCCCCAGTACTTC.